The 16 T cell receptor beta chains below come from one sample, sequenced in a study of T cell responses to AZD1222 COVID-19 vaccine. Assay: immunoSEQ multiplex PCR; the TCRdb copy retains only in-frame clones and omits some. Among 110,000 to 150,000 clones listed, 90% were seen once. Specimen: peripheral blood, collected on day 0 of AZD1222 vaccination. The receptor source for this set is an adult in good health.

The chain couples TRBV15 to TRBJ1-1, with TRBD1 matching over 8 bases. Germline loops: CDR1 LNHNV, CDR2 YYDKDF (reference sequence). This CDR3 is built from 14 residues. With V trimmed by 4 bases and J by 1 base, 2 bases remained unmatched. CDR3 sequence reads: CATSTDRGNTEAFF. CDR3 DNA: TGTGCCACCAGCACCGACAGGGGGAACACTGAAGCTTTCTTT.

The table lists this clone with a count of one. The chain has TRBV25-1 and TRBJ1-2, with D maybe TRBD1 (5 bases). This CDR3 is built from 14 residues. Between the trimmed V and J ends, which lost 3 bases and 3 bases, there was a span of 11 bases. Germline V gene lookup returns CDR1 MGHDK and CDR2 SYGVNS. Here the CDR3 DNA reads TGTGCCAGCAGTGATTCTGGCAGGGACTATGGCTACACCTTC. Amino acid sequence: CASSDSGRDYGYTF.

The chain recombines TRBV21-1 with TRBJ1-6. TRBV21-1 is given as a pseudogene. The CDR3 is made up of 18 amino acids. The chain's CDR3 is CASSKEEAPAVGNSPLHF. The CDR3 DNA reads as TGTGCCAGCAGCAAAGAAGAGGCACCTGCGGTCGGTAATTCACCCCTCCACTTT.

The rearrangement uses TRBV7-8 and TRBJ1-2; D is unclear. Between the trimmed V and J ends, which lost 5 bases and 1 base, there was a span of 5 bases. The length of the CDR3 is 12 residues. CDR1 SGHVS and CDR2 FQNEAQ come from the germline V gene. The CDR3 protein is CASSRSNYGYTF. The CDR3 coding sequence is TGTGCCAGCAGCCGGAGTAACTATGGCTACACCTTC. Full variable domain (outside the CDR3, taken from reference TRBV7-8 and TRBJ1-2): GAGVSQSPRYKVAKRGQDVALRCDPISGHVSLFWYQQALGQGPEFLTYFQNEAQLDKSGLPSDRFFAERPEGSVSTLKIQRTQQEDSAVYLCASSRSNYGYTFGSGTRLTVV.

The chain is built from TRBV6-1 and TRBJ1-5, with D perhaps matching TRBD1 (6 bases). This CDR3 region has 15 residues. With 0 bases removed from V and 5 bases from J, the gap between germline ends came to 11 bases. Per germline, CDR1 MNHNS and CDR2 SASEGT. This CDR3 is CASSEARGGDQPQHF. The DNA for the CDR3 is TGTGCCAGCAGTGAAGCAAGAGGGGGTGATCAGCCCCAGCATTTT.

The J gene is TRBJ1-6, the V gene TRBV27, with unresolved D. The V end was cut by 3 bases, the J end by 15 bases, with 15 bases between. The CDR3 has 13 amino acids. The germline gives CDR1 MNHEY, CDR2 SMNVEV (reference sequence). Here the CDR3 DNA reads TGTGCCAGCAGTTTGGGTCCCTTTGAGCGCCTCCACTTT. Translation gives CASSLGPFERLHF.

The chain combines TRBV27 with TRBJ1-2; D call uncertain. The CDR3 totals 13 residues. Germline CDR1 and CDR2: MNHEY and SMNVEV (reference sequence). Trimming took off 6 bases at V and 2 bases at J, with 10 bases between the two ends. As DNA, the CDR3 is TGTGCCAGCAGGCGAGGCCTCAACTATGGCTACACCTTC. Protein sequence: CASRRGLNYGYTF.

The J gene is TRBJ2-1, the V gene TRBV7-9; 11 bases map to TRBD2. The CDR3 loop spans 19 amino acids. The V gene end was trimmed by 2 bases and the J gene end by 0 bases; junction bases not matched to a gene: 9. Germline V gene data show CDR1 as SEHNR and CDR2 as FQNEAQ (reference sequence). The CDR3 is CASSLLLAGALPSYNEQFF. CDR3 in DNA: TGTGCCAGCAGCTTATTACTAGCGGGGGCCCTCCCCTCCTACAATGAGCAGTTCTTC.

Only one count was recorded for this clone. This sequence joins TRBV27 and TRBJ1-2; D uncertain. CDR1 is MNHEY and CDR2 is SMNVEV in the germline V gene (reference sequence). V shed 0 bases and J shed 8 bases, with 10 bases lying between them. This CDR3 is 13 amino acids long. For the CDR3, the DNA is TGTGCCAGCAGTTTATCGTCGCAGCTGGGCTACACCTTC. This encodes CASSLSSQLGYTF.

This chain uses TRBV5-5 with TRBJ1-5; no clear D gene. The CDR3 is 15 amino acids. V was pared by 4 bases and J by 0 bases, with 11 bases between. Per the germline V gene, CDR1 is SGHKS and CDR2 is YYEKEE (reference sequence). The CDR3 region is CASSPVPVSNQPQHF. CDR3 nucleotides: TGTGCCAGCAGCCCGGTCCCGGTTAGCAATCAGCCCCAGCATTTT.

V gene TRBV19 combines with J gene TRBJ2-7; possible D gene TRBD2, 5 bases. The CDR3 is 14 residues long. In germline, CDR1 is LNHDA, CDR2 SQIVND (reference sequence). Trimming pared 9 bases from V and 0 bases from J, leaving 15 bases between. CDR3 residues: CASRPSGISYEQYF. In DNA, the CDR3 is TGTGCCAGCAGACCCAGCGGTATCTCCTACGAGCAGTACTTC.

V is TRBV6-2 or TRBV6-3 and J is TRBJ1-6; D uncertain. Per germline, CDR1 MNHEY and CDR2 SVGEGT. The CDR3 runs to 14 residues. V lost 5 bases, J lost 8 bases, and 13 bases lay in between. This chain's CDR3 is CASSEADGYSPLHF. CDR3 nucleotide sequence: TGTGCCAGCAGTGAGGCGGACGGGTATTCACCCCTCCACTTT.

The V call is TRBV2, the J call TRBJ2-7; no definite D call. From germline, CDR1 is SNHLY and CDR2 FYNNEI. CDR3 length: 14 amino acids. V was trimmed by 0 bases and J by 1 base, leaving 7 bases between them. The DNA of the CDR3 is TGTGCCAGCAGTGAAGCCTCAAGTTCCTACGAGCAGTACTTC. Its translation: CASSEASSSYEQYF. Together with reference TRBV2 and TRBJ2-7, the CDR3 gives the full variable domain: EPEVTQTPSHQVTQMGQEVILRCVPISNHLYFYWYRQILGQKVEFLVSFYNNEISEKSEIFDDQFSVERPDGSNFTLKIRSTKLEDSAMYFCASSEASSSYEQYFGPGTRLTVT.

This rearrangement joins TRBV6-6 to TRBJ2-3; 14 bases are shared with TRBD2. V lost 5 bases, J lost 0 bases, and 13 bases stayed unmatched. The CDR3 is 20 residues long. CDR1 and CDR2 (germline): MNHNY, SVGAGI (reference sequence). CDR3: CASSRRPGLAGDLSTDTQYF. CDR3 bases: TGTGCCAGCAGTCGCCGGCCGGGACTAGCGGGGGACCTAAGCACAGATACGCAGTATTTT.

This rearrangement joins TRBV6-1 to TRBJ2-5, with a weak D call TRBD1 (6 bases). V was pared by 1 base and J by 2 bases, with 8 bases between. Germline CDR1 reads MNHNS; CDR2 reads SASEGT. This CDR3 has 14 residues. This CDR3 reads CASSEVTGQETQYF. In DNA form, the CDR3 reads TGTGCCAGCAGTGAAGTAACAGGGCAAGAGACCCAGTACTTC.

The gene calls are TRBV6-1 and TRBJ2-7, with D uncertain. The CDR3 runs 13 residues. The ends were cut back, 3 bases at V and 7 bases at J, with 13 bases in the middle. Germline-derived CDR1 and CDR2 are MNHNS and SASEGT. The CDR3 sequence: CASSDGPGLEQYF. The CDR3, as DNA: TGTGCCAGCAGTGATGGCCCGGGCCTTGAGCAGTACTTC.